The entry that follows covers one T cell receptor beta chain sequence. What it binds is unknown. The data were obtained in a study of vaccination and CD4 T cells after COVID-19. Study details: Once diagnosed, patients had post-COVID samples drawn a median about 110 days later (range 35 to 161). The cells in question were stimulated using overlapping spike peptides derived from SARS-CoV-2, HCoV-NL63, HCoV-OC43 and HCoV-229E. Study conclusions and caveats: A nonsignificant median increase from about 20 to 38 SARS-CoV-2-reactive clonotypes was observed.

Oncomine TCR Beta short-read sequencing was applied to DNA from cultured CD4+ T cells. From the PCR reads, TCRdb called clonotypes with MiXCR, one entry per CDR3 protein. Here the sample spans roughly 16,000 distinct CDR3 sequences, approximately 55% being singletons. CDR1 and CDR2 from the germline V gene are SEHNR and FQNEAQ (reference sequence). Trimming took off 0 bases at V and 3 bases at J, with 16 bases between the two ends. The CDR3 sequence is 17 residues long. Noted treatment: approximately nine-day PBMC culture with coronavirus spike peptide pools or control peptides (ViraFEST assay). After expanding antigen-specific T cells with peptide pools, ViraFEST sequenced their TCRs.

The rearrangement uses TRBV7-9 and TRBJ2-3, with no clear D. This TCR was sampled from a human donor who had recovered from COVID-19. Sequenced material: CD4+ T cells from blood, cultured in vitro. CDR3 nucleotide sequence: TGTGCCAGCAGCTTAGCGCCTCCTTCGTGGCAAACAGATACGCAGTATTTT. Protein product: CASSLAPPSWQTDTQYF.